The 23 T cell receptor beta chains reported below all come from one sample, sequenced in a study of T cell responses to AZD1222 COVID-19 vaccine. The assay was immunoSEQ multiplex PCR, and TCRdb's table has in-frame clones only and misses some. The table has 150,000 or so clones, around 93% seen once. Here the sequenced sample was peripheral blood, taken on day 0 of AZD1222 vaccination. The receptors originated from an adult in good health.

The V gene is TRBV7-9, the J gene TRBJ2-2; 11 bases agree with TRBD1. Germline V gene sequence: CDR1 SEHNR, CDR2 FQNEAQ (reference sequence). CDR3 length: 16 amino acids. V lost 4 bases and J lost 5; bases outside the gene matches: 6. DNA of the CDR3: TGTGCCAGCAGCTCCTTAGGGACAGGGGGGACCGGGGAGCTGTTTTTT. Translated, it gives CASSSLGTGGTGELFF.

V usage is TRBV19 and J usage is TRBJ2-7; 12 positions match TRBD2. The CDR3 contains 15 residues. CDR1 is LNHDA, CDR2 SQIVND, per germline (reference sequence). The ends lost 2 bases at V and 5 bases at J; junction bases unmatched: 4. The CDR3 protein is CASSIMGLAGNEQYF. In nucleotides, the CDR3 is TGTGCCAGTAGTATAATGGGACTAGCGGGCAACGAGCAGTACTTC.

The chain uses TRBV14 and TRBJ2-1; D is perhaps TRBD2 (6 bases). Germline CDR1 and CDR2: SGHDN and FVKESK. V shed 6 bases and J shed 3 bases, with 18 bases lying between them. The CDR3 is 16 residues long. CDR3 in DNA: TGTGCCAGCAGGCGTTCGGGGGAGGTAAACTACAATGAGCAGTTCTTC. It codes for CASRRSGEVNYNEQFF.

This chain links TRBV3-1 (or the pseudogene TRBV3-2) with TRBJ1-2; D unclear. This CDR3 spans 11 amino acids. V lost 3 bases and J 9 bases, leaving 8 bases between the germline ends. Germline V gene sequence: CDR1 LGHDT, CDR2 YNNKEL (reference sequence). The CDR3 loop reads CASSQASSYTF. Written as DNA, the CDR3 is TGTGCCAGCAGCCAGGCCAGTAGCTACACCTTC.

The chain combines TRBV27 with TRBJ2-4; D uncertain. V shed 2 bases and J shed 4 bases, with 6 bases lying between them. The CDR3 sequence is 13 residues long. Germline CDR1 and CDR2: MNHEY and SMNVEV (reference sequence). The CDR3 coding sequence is TGTGCCAGCAGTTTAAACGGTAAAAACATTCAGTACTTC. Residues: CASSLNGKNIQYF.

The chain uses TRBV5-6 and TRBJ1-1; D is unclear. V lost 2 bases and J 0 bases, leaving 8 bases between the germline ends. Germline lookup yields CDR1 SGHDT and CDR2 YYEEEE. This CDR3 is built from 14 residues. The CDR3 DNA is TGTGCCAGCAGCTTCCCCGGGTTGAACACTGAAGCTTTCTTT. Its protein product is CASSFPGLNTEAFF.

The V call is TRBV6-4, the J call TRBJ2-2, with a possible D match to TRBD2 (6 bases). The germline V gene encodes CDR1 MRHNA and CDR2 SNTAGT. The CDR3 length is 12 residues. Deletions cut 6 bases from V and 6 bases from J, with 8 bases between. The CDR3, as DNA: TGTGCCAGCAGAGGGGAGGCCGGGGAGCTGTTTTTT. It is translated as CASRGEAGELFF.

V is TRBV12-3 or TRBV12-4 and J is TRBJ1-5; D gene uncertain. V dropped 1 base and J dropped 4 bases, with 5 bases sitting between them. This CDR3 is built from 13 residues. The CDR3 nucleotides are TGTGCCAGCAGTTTAGGGATAAATCAGCCCCAGCATTTT. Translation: CASSLGINQPQHF.

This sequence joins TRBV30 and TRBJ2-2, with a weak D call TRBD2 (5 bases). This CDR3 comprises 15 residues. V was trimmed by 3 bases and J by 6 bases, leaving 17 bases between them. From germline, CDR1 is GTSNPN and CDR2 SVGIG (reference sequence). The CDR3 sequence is CAWSAGGLAAGELFF. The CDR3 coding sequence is TGTGCCTGGAGCGCAGGCGGGTTGGCCGCCGGGGAGCTGTTTTTT.

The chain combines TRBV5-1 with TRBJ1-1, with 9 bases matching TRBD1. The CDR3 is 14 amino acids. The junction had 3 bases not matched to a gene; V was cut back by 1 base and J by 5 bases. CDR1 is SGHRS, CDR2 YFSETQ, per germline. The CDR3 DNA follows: TGCGCCAGCAGCTTGTCGACAGGGGGGACTGAAGCTTTCTTT. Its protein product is CASSLSTGGTEAFF. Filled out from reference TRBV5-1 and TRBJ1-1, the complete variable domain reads KAGVTQTPRYLIKTRGQQVTLSCSPISGHRSVSWYQQTPGQGLQFLFEYFSETQRNKGNFPGRFSGRQFSNSRSEMNVSTLELGDSALYLCASSLSTGGTEAFFGQGTRLTVV.

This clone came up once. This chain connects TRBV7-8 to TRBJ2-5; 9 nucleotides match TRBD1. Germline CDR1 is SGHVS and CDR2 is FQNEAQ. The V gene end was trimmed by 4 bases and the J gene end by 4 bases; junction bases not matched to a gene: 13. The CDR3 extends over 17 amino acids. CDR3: CASSSQVFDRGGETQYF. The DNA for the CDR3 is TGTGCCAGCAGCTCCCAAGTATTTGACAGGGGGGGAGAGACCCAGTACTTC.

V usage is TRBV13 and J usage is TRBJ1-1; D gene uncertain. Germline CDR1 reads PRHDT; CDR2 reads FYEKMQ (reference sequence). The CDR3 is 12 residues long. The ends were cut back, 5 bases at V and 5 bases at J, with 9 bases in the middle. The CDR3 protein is CASSRGRTEAFF. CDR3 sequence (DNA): TGTGCCAGCAGCCGAGGTCGGACTGAAGCTTTCTTT.

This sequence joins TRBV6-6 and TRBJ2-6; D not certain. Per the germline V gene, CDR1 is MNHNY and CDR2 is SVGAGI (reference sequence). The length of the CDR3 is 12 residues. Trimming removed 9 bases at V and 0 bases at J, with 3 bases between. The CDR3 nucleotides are TGTGCCAGTTACTCTGGGGCCAACGTCCTGACTTTC. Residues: CASYSGANVLTF.

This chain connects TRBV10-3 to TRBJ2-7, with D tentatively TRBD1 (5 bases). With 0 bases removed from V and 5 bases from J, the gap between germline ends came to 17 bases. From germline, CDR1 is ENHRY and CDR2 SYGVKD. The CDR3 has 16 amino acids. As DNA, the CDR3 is TGTGCCATCAGTGAGTCGACAGCGTCGATAGCCGACGAGCAGTACTTC. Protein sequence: CAISESTASIADEQYF.

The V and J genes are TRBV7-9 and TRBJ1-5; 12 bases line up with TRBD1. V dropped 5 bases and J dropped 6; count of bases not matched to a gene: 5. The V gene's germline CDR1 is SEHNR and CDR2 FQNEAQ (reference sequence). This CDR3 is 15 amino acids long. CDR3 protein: CASSPGTGGFQPQHF. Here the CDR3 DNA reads TGTGCCAGCAGCCCTGGGACAGGGGGCTTTCAGCCCCAGCATTTT.

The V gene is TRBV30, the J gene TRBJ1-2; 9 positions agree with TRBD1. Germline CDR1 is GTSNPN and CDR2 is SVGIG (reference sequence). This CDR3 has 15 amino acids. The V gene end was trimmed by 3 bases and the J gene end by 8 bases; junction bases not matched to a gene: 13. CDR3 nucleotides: TGTGCCTGGAGGGAAGAACAGGGGGCGAGGAAGGGCTACACCTTC. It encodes CAWREEQGARKGYTF.

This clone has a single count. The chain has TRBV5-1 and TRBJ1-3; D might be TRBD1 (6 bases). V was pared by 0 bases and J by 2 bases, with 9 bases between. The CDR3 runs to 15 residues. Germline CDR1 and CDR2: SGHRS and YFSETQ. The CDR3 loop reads CASSLAGAPGNTIYF. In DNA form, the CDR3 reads TGCGCCAGCAGCTTGGCGGGGGCCCCTGGAAACACCATATATTTT. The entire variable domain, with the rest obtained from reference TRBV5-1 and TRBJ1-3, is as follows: KAGVTQTPRYLIKTRGQQVTLSCSPISGHRSVSWYQQTPGQGLQFLFEYFSETQRNKGNFPGRFSGRQFSNSRSEMNVSTLELGDSALYLCASSLAGAPGNTIYFGEGSWLTVV.

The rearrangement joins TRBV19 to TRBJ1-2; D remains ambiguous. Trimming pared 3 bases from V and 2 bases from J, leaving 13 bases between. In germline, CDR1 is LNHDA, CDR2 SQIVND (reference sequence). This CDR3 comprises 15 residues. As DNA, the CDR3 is TGTGCCAGTAGTATCTTGGCGGCTGGGAACTATGGCTACACCTTC. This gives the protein CASSILAAGNYGYTF.

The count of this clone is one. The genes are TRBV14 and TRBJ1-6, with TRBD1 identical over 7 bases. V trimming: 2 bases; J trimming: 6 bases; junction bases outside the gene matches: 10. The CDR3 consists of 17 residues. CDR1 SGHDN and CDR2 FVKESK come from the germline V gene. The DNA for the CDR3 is TGTGCCAGCAGCCAACTACCCCAGGGGGTGTTTAATTCACCCCTCCACTTT. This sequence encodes CASSQLPQGVFNSPLHF.

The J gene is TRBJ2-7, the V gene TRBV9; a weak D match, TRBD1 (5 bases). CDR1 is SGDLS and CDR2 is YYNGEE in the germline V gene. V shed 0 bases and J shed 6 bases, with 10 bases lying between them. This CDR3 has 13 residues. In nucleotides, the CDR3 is TGTGCCAGCAGCGTAGGTAGGGGCGGCGAGCAGTACTTC. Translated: CASSVGRGGEQYF.

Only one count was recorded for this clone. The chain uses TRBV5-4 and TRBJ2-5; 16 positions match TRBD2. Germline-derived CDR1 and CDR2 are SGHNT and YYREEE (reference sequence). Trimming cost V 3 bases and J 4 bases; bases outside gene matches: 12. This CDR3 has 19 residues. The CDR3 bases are TGTGCCAGCAGCTCCGGGACTAGCGGGGGGGCCGGGTTTAGAGAGACCCAGTACTTC. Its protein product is CASSSGTSGGAGFRETQYF.

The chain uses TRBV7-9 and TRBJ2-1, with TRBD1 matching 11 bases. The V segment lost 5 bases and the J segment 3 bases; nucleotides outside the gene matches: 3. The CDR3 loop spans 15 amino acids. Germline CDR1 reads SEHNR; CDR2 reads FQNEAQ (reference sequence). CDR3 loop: CASSPGTGGYNEQFF. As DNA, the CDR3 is TGTGCCAGCAGCCCCGGGACAGGGGGCTACAATGAGCAGTTCTTC.

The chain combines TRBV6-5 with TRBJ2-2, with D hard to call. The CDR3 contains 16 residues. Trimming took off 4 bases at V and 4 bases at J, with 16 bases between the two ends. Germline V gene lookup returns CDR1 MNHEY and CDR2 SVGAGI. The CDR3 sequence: CASSWSLLYLTGELFF. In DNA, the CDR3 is TGTGCCAGCAGTTGGAGCCTCTTGTATCTCACCGGGGAGCTGTTTTTT.